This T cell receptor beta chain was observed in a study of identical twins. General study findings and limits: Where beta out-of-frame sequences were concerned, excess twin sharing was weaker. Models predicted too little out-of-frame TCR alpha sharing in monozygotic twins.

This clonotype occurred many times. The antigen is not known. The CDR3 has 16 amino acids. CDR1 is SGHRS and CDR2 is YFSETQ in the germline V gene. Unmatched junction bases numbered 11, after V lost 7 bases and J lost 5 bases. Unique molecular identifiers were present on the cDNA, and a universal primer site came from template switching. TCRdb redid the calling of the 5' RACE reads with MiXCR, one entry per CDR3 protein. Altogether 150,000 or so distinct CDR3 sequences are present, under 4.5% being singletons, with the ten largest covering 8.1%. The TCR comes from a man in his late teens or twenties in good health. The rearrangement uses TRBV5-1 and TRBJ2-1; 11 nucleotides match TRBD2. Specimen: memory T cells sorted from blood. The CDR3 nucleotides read TGCGCCAGCCGAAAGATAGCGGGAGGGCCAGACAATGAGCAGTTCTTC. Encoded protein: CASRKIAGGPDNEQFF.